This passage covers 25 T cell receptor beta chains from one sample sequenced in a study of graft-versus-host responses after intestinal transplantation. Clones were sequenced by immunoSEQ multiplex PCR, and TCRdb holds only the in-frame ones, with some missing. Among about 12,000 clones, over 85% were seen once, and the ten largest hold 4.4%. Material: PBMCs, obtained about 34 months after intestinal transplantation. The receptors stem from a human patient who received an intestinal transplant, so some T cells may come from the graft donor.

The gene calls are TRBV18 and TRBJ1-1; D gene unclear. Germline V CDR1 and CDR2: KGHSH, LQKENI. The length of the CDR3 is 15 residues. With 3 bases removed from V and 4 bases from J, the gap between germline ends came to 15 bases. CDR3 loop: CASSPLDGLGTEAFF. The CDR3 bases are TGTGCCAGCTCACCCCTGGACGGGCTAGGCACTGAAGCTTTCTTT.

The chain combines TRBV19 with TRBJ2-1; 8 bases match TRBD1. Germline-derived CDR1 and CDR2 are LNHDA and SQIVND (reference sequence). CDR3 size: 17 residues. V dropped 6 bases and J dropped 1; count of bases not matched to a gene: 11. The CDR3 DNA follows: TGTGCCAGTAGCTCATCTCGCCGGGACAGGTCCTACAATGAGCAGTTCTTC. Its protein product is CASSSSRRDRSYNEQFF. Based on the CDR3 plus reference TRBV19 and TRBJ2-1, the full variable domain is DGGITQSPKYLFRKEGQNVTLSCEQNLNHDAMYWYRQDPGQGLRLIYYSQIVNDFQKGDIAEGYSVSREKKESFPLTVTSAQKNPTAFYLCASSSSRRDRSYNEQFFGPGTRLTVL.

The J gene is TRBJ1-6, the V gene TRBV6-6; maybe TRBD1 (6 bases). Germline lookup yields CDR1 MNHNY and CDR2 SVGAGI (reference sequence). The CDR3 loop spans 13 amino acids. V lost 2 bases and J lost 13, with 12 bases in between. The CDR3 DNA follows: TGTGCCAGCAGTTACACGGGGGGGCAGCCCCTCCACTTT. Protein sequence: CASSYTGGQPLHF.

The chain uses TRBV7-3 and TRBJ1-2, with D maybe TRBD1 (5 bases). Germline V CDR1 and CDR2: SGHTA, FQGTGA. CDR3 length: 14 amino acids. The V end was cut by 5 bases, the J end by 7 bases, with 17 bases between. CDR3 residues: CASSPTGTGSGYTF. The CDR3 nucleotides read TGTGCCAGCAGCCCCACCGGGACGGGGAGTGGCTACACCTTC.

The rearrangement joins TRBV6-1 to TRBJ2-7; D is possibly TRBD2 (5 bases). The CDR3 length is 15 residues. Trimming took 0 bases from V and 5 from J, leaving 14 bases between them. Per germline, CDR1 MNHNS and CDR2 SASEGT. CDR3 region: CASSEARGLNNEQYF. The CDR3 nucleotides read TGTGCCAGCAGTGAAGCTCGTGGACTTAACAACGAGCAGTACTTC.

The V call is TRBV7-2, the J call TRBJ2-5; weak D call: TRBD2 (5 bases). The CDR3 is 11 residues long. Trimming shortened V by 7 bases and J by 9 bases, and 12 bases separated the two germline ends. Germline CDR1 SGHTA, CDR2 FQGNSA. The CDR3 reads CASILGGAQYF. The CDR3 DNA follows: TGTGCCAGCATCCTTGGAGGTGCCCAGTACTTC.

The chain recombines TRBV7-8 with TRBJ1-2; possible D gene TRBD1, 6 bases. CDR1 and CDR2 from the germline V gene are SGHVS and FQNEAQ. The germline V and J ends were trimmed by 3 bases and 8 bases, with 16 bases remaining between them. The CDR3 loop spans 14 amino acids. In DNA form, the CDR3 reads TGTGCCAGCAGCTTGAGGGGGGCGGTGTGGGGCTACACCTTC. Protein: CASSLRGAVWGYTF.

The chain combines TRBV19 with TRBJ2-5; 9 bases map to TRBD2. CDR1 LNHDA and CDR2 SQIVND come from the germline V gene (reference sequence). This CDR3 contains 18 residues. The V and J ends lost 1 base and 1 base, in that order; junction bases with no gene match: 10. The CDR3: CASSIAGRGGGAQETQYF. The DNA of the CDR3 is TGTGCCAGTAGTATAGCTGGGCGCGGCGGGGGGGCCCAAGAGACCCAGTACTTC.

This clone was seen just once. The chain couples TRBV7-9 to TRBJ2-3; the D gene is possibly TRBD1 (7 bases). Germline V lookup: CDR1 SEHNR, CDR2 FQNEAQ (reference sequence). With 4 bases removed from V and 4 bases from J, the gap between germline ends came to 15 bases. There are 15 residues in the CDR3. The DNA for the CDR3 is TGTGCCAGCAGCTCAGGAGGGGGCAACGCAGATACGCAGTATTTT. Translation gives CASSSGGGNADTQYF.

The chain uses TRBV2 and TRBJ2-1; no clear D. Trimming removed 3 bases from V and 10 bases from J, with 7 bases in between. This CDR3 has 11 amino acids. The germline gives CDR1 SNHLY, CDR2 FYNNEI. The CDR3 DNA is TGTGCCAGCAGTGAGGCGCGGGAGCAGTTCTTC. This codes for CASSEAREQFF.

The V call is TRBV4-1, the J call TRBJ2-5; tentatively, D is TRBD1 (6 bases). Trimming removed 4 bases at V and 2 bases at J, with 23 bases between. The CDR3 is 18 residues long. CDR1 is MGHRA, CDR2 YSYEKL, per germline. CDR3 DNA: TGCGCCAGCAGCCCCCGGGGTTTGGGGGCGACACATCAAGAGACCCAGTACTTC. Its translation is CASSPRGLGATHQETQYF.

The CDR3, as DNA: TGTGCCAGCAGCTTAGGGACAGGGCCTCAAGAGACCCAGTACTTC. The encoded protein is CASSLGTGPQETQYF. The V call is TRBV11-2, the J call TRBJ2-5, with 8 nucleotides matching TRBD1. Trimming removed 1 base from V and 2 bases from J; junction bases left unmatched: 3. The CDR3 totals 15 residues. Per the germline V gene, CDR1 is SGHAT and CDR2 is FQNNGV.

The chain joins TRBV7-9 to TRBJ2-3, with 8 bases that match TRBD1. Germline assignment: CDR1 SEHNR and CDR2 FQNEAQ (reference sequence). With 5 bases clipped from V and 10 bases from J, the junction kept 8 bases outside the gene matches. The CDR3 covers 13 residues. The CDR3 is CASSRETGEAQYF. CDR3 DNA: TGTGCCAGCAGCCGCGAGACAGGGGAGGCGCAGTATTTT.

This clone was seen just once. This chain connects TRBV6-5 to TRBJ1-2; D is perhaps TRBD1 (6 bases). Trimming pared 0 bases from V and 3 bases from J, leaving 8 bases between. CDR1 is MNHEY, CDR2 SVGAGI, per germline. CDR3 length: 14 residues. This CDR3 reads CASSYSRGDYGYTF. Here the CDR3 DNA reads TGTGCCAGCAGTTACTCGAGGGGGGACTATGGCTACACCTTC.

The chain has TRBV9 and TRBJ1-1; TRBD1 agrees at 7 bases. V lost 4 bases to trimming and J lost 0 bases; unmatched junction nucleotides: 6. Germline-derived CDR1 and CDR2 are SGDLS and YYNGEE. This CDR3 region has 15 residues. CDR3 residues: CASSLETGLNTEAFF. The DNA for the CDR3 is TGTGCCAGCAGCCTGGAGACAGGGCTGAACACTGAAGCTTTCTTT.

The V and J genes are TRBV18 and TRBJ1-1, with 7 nucleotides matching TRBD1. The CDR3 has 15 residues. Trimming cost V 4 bases and J 0 bases; bases outside gene matches: 5. Germline assignment: CDR1 KGHSH and CDR2 LQKENI. CDR3 sequence: CASSQGQVLNTEAFF. The CDR3 DNA reads TGTGCCAGCTCACAAGGACAGGTATTGAACACTGAAGCTTTCTTT.

The table lists this clone with a few counts. The V gene is TRBV7-9, the J gene TRBJ1-6; 8 nucleotides agree with TRBD1. The J segment lost 6 bases and the V segment lost 1 base, leaving 5 bases of the junction unmatched. The CDR3 covers 16 residues. Germline V gene lookup returns CDR1 SEHNR and CDR2 FQNEAQ (reference sequence). CDR3 bases: TGTGCCAGCAGCTTAGATGGGACAGGACCTAATTCACCCCTCCACTTT. It is translated as CASSLDGTGPNSPLHF.

The rearrangement uses TRBV10-3 and TRBJ2-7, with D hard to call. Germline V gene lookup returns CDR1 ENHRY and CDR2 SYGVKD. Trimming pared 1 base from V and 0 bases from J, leaving 16 bases between. The CDR3 sequence is 17 residues long. CDR3 sequence reads: CAISELESRTSSYEQYF. CDR3 in DNA: TGTGCCATCAGTGAGTTAGAGTCGAGAACGAGCTCCTACGAGCAGTACTTC.

The chain recombines TRBV6-6 with TRBJ1-1; the D gene is possibly TRBD1 (5 bases). Germline CDR1 reads MNHNY; CDR2 reads SVGAGI (reference sequence). The CDR3 consists of 14 residues. Trimming took 1 base from V and 4 from J, leaving 10 bases between them. The CDR3 region is CASSYWARGTEAFF. Here the CDR3 DNA reads TGTGCCAGCAGTTACTGGGCAAGGGGCACTGAAGCTTTCTTT.

The rearrangement links TRBV6-6 to TRBJ2-7; weak D call: TRBD1 (7 bases). V lost 6 bases, J lost 5 bases, and 17 bases lay in between. Per germline, CDR1 MNHNY and CDR2 SVGAGI (reference sequence). This CDR3 comprises 14 residues. CDR3 in DNA: TGTGCCAGCAGGCCCAGGGGGGAGAGTAACGAGCAGTACTTC. Translated, it gives CASRPRGESNEQYF.

The chain carries TRBV6-5 and TRBJ1-2, with D maybe TRBD1 (5 bases). The length of the CDR3 is 14 residues. Germline V CDR1 and CDR2: MNHEY, SVGAGI. V was trimmed by 10 bases and J by 7 bases, leaving 22 bases between them. Here the CDR3 reads CATQGSPSGGGYTF. The DNA of the CDR3 is TGTGCCACCCAGGGTTCCCCCAGTGGCGGTGGCTACACCTTC.

The J gene is TRBJ1-1, the V gene TRBV6-1, with D tentatively TRBD1 (5 bases). With 7 bases removed from V and 4 bases from J, the gap between germline ends came to 16 bases. This CDR3 has 14 amino acids. CDR1 MNHNS and CDR2 SASEGT come from the germline V gene. CDR3 DNA sequence: TGTGCCAGCACCCCGACAGACCGAGTCACTGAAGCTTTCTTT. Translated: CASTPTDRVTEAFF.

The chain joins TRBV28 to TRBJ1-1; D uncertain. CDR1 is MDHEN, CDR2 SYDVKM, per germline. CDR3 length: 13 amino acids. Deletions cut 7 bases from V and 1 base from J, with 10 bases between. The CDR3, as DNA: TGTGCCAGCACAGTTGATAGGAACACTGAAGCTTTCTTT. Its translation is CASTVDRNTEAFF. Combining the CDR3 with reference TRBV28 and TRBJ1-1 gives the whole variable domain DVKVTQSSRYLVKRTGEKVFLECVQDMDHENMFWYRQDPGLGLRLIYFSYDVKMKEKGDIPEGYSVSREKKERFSLILESASTNQTSMYLCASTVDRNTEAFFGQGTRLTVV.

The chain is built from TRBV27 and TRBJ2-3; tentatively, D is TRBD1 (6 bases). The CDR3 extends over 15 amino acids. Trimming cost V 6 bases and J 2 bases, with 15 bases left between them. Germline V lookup: CDR1 MNHEY, CDR2 SMNVEV (reference sequence). CDR3 sequence reads: CASRVTGHFTDTQYF. As DNA, the CDR3 is TGTGCCAGCAGGGTGACAGGACACTTCACAGATACGCAGTATTTT.

V and J are TRBV10-2 and TRBJ1-5; no definite D call. Germline lookup yields CDR1 WSHSY and CDR2 SAAADI. Trimming removed 2 bases at V and 4 bases at J, with 6 bases between. The CDR3 loop spans 13 amino acids. The CDR3 reads CASSERVNQPQHF. The CDR3 nucleotides read TGCGCCAGCAGTGAGAGAGTTAATCAGCCCCAGCATTTT.